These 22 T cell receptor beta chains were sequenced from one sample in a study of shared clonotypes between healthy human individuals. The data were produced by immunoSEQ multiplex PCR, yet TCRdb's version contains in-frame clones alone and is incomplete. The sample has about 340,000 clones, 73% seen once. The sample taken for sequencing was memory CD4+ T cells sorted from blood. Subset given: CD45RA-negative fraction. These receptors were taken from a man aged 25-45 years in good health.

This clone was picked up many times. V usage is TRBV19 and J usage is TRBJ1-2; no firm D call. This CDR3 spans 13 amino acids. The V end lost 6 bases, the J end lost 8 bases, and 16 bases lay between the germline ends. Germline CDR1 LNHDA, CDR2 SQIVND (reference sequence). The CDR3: CASSQIILGGYTF. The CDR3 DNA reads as TGTGCCAGTAGCCAAATAATCTTGGGGGGCTACACCTTC.

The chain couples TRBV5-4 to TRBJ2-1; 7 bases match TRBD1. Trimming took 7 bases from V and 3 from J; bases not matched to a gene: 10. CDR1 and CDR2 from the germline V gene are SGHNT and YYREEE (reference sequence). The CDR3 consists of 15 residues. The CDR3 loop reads CASSSRDSLYNEQFF. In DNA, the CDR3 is TGTGCCAGCTCCAGCCGGGACAGCCTCTACAATGAGCAGTTCTTC.

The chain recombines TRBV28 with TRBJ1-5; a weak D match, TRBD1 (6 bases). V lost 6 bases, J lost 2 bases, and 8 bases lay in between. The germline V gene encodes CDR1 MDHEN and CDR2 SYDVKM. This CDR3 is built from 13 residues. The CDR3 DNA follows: TGTGCCAGCAGACAGGGCGGCAATCAGCCCCAGCATTTT. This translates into CASRQGGNQPQHF.

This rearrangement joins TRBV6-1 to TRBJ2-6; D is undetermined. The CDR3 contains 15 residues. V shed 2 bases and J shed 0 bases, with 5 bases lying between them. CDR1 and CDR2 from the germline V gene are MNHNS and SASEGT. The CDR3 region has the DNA TGTGCCAGCAGTGAACAGCGCTCTGGGGCCAACGTCCTGACTTTC. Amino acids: CASSEQRSGANVLTF.

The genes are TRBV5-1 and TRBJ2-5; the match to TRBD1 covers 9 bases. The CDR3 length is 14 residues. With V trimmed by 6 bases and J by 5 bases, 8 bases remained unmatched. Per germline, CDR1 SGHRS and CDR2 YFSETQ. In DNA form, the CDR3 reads TGCGCCAGCAACCCGGACAGGGGCCAGGAGACCCAGTACTTC. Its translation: CASNPDRGQETQYF.

CDR3 amino acids: CASSREMEYNEQFF. CDR3 bases: TGTGCCAGCTCACGGGAGATGGAATACAATGAGCAGTTCTTC. This chain links TRBV9 with TRBJ2-1; tentatively, D is TRBD2 (6 bases). The CDR3 length is 14 residues. Germline loops: CDR1 SGDLS, CDR2 YYNGEE. V gave up 7 bases and J gave up 4 bases, with 15 bases separating them. The variable domain in full, completed from reference TRBV9 and TRBJ2-1, reads DSGVTQTPKHLITATGQRVTLRCSPRSGDLSVYWYQQSLDQGLQFLIQYYNGEERAKGNILERFSAQQFPDLHSELNLSSLELGDSALYFCASSREMEYNEQFFGPGTRLTVL.

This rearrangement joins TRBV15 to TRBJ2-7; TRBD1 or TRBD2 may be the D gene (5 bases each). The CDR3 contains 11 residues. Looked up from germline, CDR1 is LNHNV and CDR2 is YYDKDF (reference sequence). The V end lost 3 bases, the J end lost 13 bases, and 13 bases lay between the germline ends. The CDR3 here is CATSRGVAFYF. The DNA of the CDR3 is TGTGCCACCAGCAGGGGGGTGGCTTTTTACTTC.

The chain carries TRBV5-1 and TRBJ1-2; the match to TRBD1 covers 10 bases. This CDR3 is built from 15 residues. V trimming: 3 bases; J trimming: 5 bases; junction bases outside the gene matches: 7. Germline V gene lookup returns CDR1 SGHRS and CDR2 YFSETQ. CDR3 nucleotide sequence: TGCGCCAGCAGCTCGAGGACAGGGGGAGGGTATGGCTACACCTTC. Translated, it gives CASSSRTGGGYGYTF.

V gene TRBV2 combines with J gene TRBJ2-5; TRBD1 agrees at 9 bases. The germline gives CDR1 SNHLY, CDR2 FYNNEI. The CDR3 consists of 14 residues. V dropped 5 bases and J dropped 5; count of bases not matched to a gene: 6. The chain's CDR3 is CASSPGQGGETQYF. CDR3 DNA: TGTGCCAGCAGTCCGGGACAGGGTGGGGAGACCCAGTACTTC. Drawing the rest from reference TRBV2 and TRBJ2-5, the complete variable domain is EPEVTQTPSHQVTQMGQEVILRCVPISNHLYFYWYRQILGQKVEFLVSFYNNEISEKSEIFDDQFSVERPDGSNFTLKIRSTKLEDSAMYFCASSPGQGGETQYFGPGTRLLVL.

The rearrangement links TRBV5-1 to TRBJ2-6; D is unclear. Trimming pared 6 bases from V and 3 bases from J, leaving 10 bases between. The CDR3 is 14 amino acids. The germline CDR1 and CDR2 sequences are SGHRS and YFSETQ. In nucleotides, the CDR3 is TGCGCCAGCACCTATGGTCGTGGGGCCAACGTCCTGACTTTC. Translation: CASTYGRGANVLTF.

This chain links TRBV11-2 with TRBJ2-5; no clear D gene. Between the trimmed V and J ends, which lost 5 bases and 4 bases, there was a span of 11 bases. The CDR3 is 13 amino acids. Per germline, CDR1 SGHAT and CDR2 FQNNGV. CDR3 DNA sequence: TGTGCCAGCAGCCGGGCTCCTGGAGAGACCCAGTACTTC. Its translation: CASSRAPGETQYF.

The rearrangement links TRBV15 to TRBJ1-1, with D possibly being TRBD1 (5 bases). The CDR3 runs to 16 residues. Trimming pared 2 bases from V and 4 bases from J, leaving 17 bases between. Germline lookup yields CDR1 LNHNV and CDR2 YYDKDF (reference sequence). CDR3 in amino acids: CATSRKGIGLGTEAFF. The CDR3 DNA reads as TGTGCCACCAGCAGAAAGGGGATAGGTTTGGGCACTGAAGCTTTCTTT.

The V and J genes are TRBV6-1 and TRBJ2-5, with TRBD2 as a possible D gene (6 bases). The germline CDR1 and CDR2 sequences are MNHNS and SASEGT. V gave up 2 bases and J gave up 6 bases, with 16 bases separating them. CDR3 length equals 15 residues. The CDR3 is CASSESVLAGKTQYF. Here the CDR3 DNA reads TGTGCCAGCAGTGAATCTGTCCTGGCGGGGAAGACCCAGTACTTC.

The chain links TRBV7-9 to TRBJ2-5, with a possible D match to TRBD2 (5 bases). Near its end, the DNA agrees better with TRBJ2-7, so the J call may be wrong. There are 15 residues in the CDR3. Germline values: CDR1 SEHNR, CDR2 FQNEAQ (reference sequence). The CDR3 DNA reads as TGTGCCAGCAGCCAGAAAGCGGCTCCTTCCTACGAGCAGTACTTC. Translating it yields CASSQKAAPSYEQYF.

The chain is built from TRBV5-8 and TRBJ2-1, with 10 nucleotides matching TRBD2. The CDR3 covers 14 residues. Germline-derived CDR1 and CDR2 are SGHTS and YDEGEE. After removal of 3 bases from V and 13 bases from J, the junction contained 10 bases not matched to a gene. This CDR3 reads CASSSLAGGGKQFF. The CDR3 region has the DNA TGTGCCAGCAGCTCCTTAGCGGGAGGCGGCAAACAGTTCTTC.

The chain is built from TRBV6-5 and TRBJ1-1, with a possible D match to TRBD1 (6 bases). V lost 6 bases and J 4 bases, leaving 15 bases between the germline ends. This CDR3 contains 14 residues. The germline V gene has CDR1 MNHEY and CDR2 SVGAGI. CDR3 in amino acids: CASRPRQEITEAFF. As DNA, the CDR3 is TGTGCCAGCAGACCACGACAGGAAATCACTGAAGCTTTCTTT.

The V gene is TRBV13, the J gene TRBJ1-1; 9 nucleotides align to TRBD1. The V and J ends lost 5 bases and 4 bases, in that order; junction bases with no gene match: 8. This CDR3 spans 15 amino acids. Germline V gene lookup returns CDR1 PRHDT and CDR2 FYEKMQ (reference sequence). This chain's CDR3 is CASSTYRGPGTEAFF. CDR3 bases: TGTGCCAGCAGCACCTACAGGGGGCCGGGCACTGAAGCTTTCTTT.

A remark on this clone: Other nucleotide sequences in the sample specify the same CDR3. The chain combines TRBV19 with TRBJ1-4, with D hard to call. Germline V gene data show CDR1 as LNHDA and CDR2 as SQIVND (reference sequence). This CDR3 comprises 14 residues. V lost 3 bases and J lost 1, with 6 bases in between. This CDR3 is CASSIRGTNEKLFF. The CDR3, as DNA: TGTGCCAGTAGTATCCGGGGAACTAATGAAAAACTGTTTTTT. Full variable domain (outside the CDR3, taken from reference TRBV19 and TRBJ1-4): DGGITQSPKYLFRKEGQNVTLSCEQNLNHDAMYWYRQDPGQGLRLIYYSQIVNDFQKGDIAEGYSVSREKKESFPLTVTSAQKNPTAFYLCASSIRGTNEKLFFGSGTQLSVL.

CDR3 nucleotides: TGTGCCAGCAGTGAAGCGGGACACAGCAATCAGCCCCAGCATTTT. Amino acid sequence: CASSEAGHSNQPQHF. The rearrangement uses TRBV6-1 and TRBJ1-5; D is perhaps TRBD1 (6 bases). Trimming stripped 0 bases from V and 1 base from J, with 7 bases between. The CDR3 runs to 15 residues. Germline CDR1 MNHNS, CDR2 SASEGT.

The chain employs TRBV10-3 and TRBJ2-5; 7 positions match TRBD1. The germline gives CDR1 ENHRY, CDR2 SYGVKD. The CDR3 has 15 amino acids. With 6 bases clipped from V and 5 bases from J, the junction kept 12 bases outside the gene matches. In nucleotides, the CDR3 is TGTGCCATCAGCCCTACCACAGGGGTGGGGGAGACCCAGTACTTC. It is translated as CAISPTTGVGETQYF.

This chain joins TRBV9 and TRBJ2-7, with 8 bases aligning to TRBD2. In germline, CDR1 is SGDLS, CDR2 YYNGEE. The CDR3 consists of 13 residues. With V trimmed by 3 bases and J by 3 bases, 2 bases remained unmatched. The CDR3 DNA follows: TGTGCCAGCAGCGGAACTAGCGGCTACGAGCAGTACTTC. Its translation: CASSGTSGYEQYF. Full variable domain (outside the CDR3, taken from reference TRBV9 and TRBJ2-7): DSGVTQTPKHLITATGQRVTLRCSPRSGDLSVYWYQQSLDQGLQFLIQYYNGEERAKGNILERFSAQQFPDLHSELNLSSLELGDSALYFCASSGTSGYEQYFGPGTRLTVT.

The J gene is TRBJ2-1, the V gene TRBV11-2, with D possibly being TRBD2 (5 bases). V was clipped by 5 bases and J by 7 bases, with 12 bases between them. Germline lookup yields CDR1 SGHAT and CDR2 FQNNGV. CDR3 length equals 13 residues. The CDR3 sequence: CASSLWGVNEQFF. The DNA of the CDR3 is TGTGCCAGCAGCCTATGGGGAGTTAATGAGCAGTTCTTC.